A selection of T cell receptor beta chains follows, all from one sample in a study of regulatory T cells in long-lasting Graves disease. In TCRdb, the multiplex PCR reads were re-called with MiXCR into one record per CDR3 protein. The table has fewer than 350,000 distinct CDR3 sequences, about a sixth seen once. Here the sequenced sample was peripheral blood mononuclear cells (PBMCs), taken at new diagnosis, from a patient treated with antithyroid drugs. All receptors come from a female donor with Graves disease. Both conserved end residues are part of each CDR3. The D gene is left open where the match is weak. Clone size is stated in some rows and not others, as once, few, many or a class when expanded.

J gene: TRBJ1-2
D gene: TRBD1
V gene: TRBV28
clone size: many
CDR3 protein: CASSAPTGGIVGYTF
CDR3 DNA: TGTGCCAGCAGTGCCCCGACAGGGGGCATAGTGGGCTACACCTTC

J gene: TRBJ2-7
D gene: -
V gene: TRBV9
clone size: -
CDR3 protein: CASSVSSRAPSYEQYF
CDR3 DNA: TGTGCCAGCAGCGTAAGTAGTCGGGCCCCCTCCTACGAGCAGTACTTC

J gene: TRBJ2-3
D gene: -
V gene: TRBV4-1
clone size: many
CDR3 protein: CASSQATSTDTQYF
CDR3 DNA: TGCGCCAGCAGCCAGGCGACTAGCACAGATACGCAGTATTTT

J gene: TRBJ2-1
D gene: TRBD2
V gene: TRBV6-2/TRBV6-3
clone size: few
CDR3 protein: CASREPGRGVNEQFF
CDR3 DNA: TGTGCCAGCAGGGAACCGGGGCGGGGGGTCAATGAGCAGTTCTTC

J gene: TRBJ2-1
D gene: -
V gene: TRBV6-1
clone size: many
CDR3 protein: CASRPWDKGPYNEQFF
CDR3 DNA: TGTGCCAGCAGGCCCTGGGACAAGGGGCCCTACAATGAGCAGTTCTTC

J gene: TRBJ1-1
D gene: -
V gene: TRBV6-2/TRBV6-3
clone size: many
CDR3 protein: CASSYSGTLNTEAFF
CDR3 DNA: TGTGCCAGCAGTTACTCTGGAACCTTGAACACTGAAGCTTTCTTT

J gene: TRBJ2-5
D gene: -
V gene: TRBV7-9
clone size: many
CDR3 protein: CASSRDGRRETQYF
CDR3 DNA: TGTGCCAGCAGCCGCGATGGACGGCGAGAGACCCAGTACTTC

J gene: TRBJ1-1
D gene: -
V gene: TRBV11-3
clone size: many
CDR3 protein: CASSLGFRGLDTEAFF
CDR3 DNA: TGTGCCAGCAGCTTAGGATTTAGGGGGTTGGACACTGAAGCTTTCTTT

J gene: TRBJ1-5
D gene: -
V gene: TRBV7-2
clone size: many
CDR3 protein: CASSSFYNQPQHF
CDR3 DNA: TGTGCCAGCAGCTCCTTTTACAATCAGCCCCAGCATTTT

J gene: TRBJ1-6
D gene: -
V gene: TRBV5-4
clone size: few
CDR3 protein: CASSLAIFGVSSYNSPLHF
CDR3 DNA: TGTGCCAGCAGCTTGGCGATTTTTGGCGTGAGCTCCTATAATTCACCCCTCCACTTT

J gene: TRBJ2-3
D gene: -
V gene: TRBV6-2/TRBV6-3
clone size: few
CDR3 protein: CASNSRDISTDTQYF
CDR3 DNA: TGTGCCAGCAACAGCCGGGACATAAGCACAGATACGCAGTATTTT

J gene: TRBJ2-7
D gene: -
V gene: TRBV2
clone size: many
CDR3 protein: CASSGGGQGWYEQYF
CDR3 DNA: TGTGCCAGCAGTGGAGGTGGGCAGGGTTGGTACGAGCAGTACTTC

J gene: TRBJ2-3
D gene: TRBD2
V gene: TRBV2
clone size: many
CDR3 protein: CASSELGLAGGDTQYF
CDR3 DNA: TGTGCCAGCAGTGAATTGGGGCTAGCGGGAGGAGATACGCAGTATTTT

J gene: TRBJ2-7
D gene: TRBD2
V gene: TRBV11-2
clone size: many
CDR3 protein: CASSLGPSGGTYEQYF
CDR3 DNA: TGTGCCAGCAGCTTAGGGCCTAGCGGGGGGACCTACGAGCAGTACTTC

J gene: TRBJ1-5
D gene: -
V gene: TRBV18
clone size: few
CDR3 protein: CASSPPGRDNQPQHF
CDR3 DNA: TGTGCCAGCTCACCACCCGGCCGGGACAATCAGCCCCAGCATTTT

J gene: TRBJ2-6
D gene: TRBD2
V gene: TRBV7-2
clone size: few
CDR3 protein: CASSLFASGRGANVLTF
CDR3 DNA: TGTGCCAGCAGCTTATTTGCTAGCGGGAGGGGGGCCAACGTCCTGACTTTC

J gene: TRBJ1-1
D gene: -
V gene: TRBV5-1
clone size: -
CDR3 protein: CASSSGLPNTEAFF
CDR3 DNA: TGCGCCAGCAGCTCGGGACTACCGAACACTGAAGCTTTCTTT

J gene: TRBJ1-2
D gene: TRBD1
V gene: TRBV20-1
clone size: few
CDR3 protein: CSARAGQGDGYTF
CDR3 DNA: TGCAGTGCTAGAGCTGGACAGGGGGATGGCTACACCTTC

J gene: TRBJ2-5
D gene: TRBD2
V gene: TRBV27
clone size: many
CDR3 protein: CASSFLRASGHQETQYF
CDR3 DNA: TGTGCCAGCAGTTTCCTGCGGGCTAGCGGCCACCAAGAGACCCAGTACTTC

J gene: TRBJ1-2
D gene: -
V gene: TRBV19
clone size: many
CDR3 protein: CASSIEGNGYTF
CDR3 DNA: TGTGCCAGTAGTATAGAGGGGAATGGCTACACCTTC

J gene: TRBJ2-7
D gene: TRBD2
V gene: TRBV20-1
clone size: many
CDR3 protein: CSARVTGTSGELKSYEQYF
CDR3 DNA: TGCAGTGCTAGGGTTACCGGGACTAGCGGAGAACTCAAGTCCTACGAGCAGTACTTC

J gene: TRBJ2-5
D gene: TRBD1
V gene: TRBV2
clone size: -
CDR3 protein: CASSGTGGEETQYF
CDR3 DNA: TGTGCCAGCAGTGGGACAGGGGGGGAAGAGACCCAGTACTTC

J gene: TRBJ1-1
D gene: -
V gene: TRBV10-3
clone size: many
CDR3 protein: CAIGNPTGNTEAFF
CDR3 DNA: TGTGCCATCGGTAACCCGACAGGGAACACTGAAGCTTTCTTT

J gene: TRBJ2-1
D gene: TRBD2
V gene: TRBV6-1
clone size: many
CDR3 protein: CASWGLAGNYNEQFF
CDR3 DNA: TGTGCCAGCTGGGGGTTAGCGGGAAACTACAATGAGCAGTTCTTC

J gene: TRBJ2-3
D gene: TRBD2
V gene: TRBV20-1
clone size: few
CDR3 protein: CSAHPPGLAGSSTDTQYF
CDR3 DNA: TGCAGTGCCCACCCCCCGGGACTAGCCGGATCTAGCACAGATACGCAGTATTTT

J gene: TRBJ2-3
D gene: TRBD1
V gene: TRBV11-1
clone size: many
CDR3 protein: CASRPTGVDTQYF
CDR3 DNA: TGTGCCAGCAGACCTACAGGGGTGGATACGCAGTATTTT

J gene: TRBJ2-3
D gene: -
V gene: TRBV28
clone size: -
CDR3 protein: CASSFRGGADTQYF
CDR3 DNA: TGTGCCAGCAGTTTTCGCGGGGGCGCAGATACGCAGTATTTT

J gene: TRBJ2-3
D gene: TRBD2
V gene: TRBV28
clone size: -
CDR3 protein: CASSSTTSGSTDTQYF
CDR3 DNA: TGTGCCAGCAGTTCAACGACTAGCGGGAGTACAGATACGCAGTATTTT

J gene: TRBJ1-1
D gene: -
V gene: TRBV9
clone size: many
CDR3 protein: CASSVTGGGTEAFF
CDR3 DNA: TGTGCCAGCAGCGTAACAGGAGGAGGGACTGAAGCTTTCTTT

J gene: TRBJ1-2
D gene: -
V gene: TRBV6-1
clone size: many
CDR3 protein: CASSEHTAGYTF
CDR3 DNA: TGTGCCAGCAGTGAGCACACAGCCGGCTACACCTTC

J gene: TRBJ2-1
D gene: TRBD1
V gene: TRBV4-1
clone size: many
CDR3 protein: CASSQEGQGLAEQFF
CDR3 DNA: TGCGCCAGCAGCCAAGAGGGACAGGGCCTCGCTGAGCAGTTCTTC

J gene: TRBJ1-3
D gene: -
V gene: TRBV12-3/TRBV12-4
clone size: many
CDR3 protein: CASSLDGARGNTIYF
CDR3 DNA: TGTGCCAGCAGTTTAGATGGGGCGCGAGGAAACACCATATATTTT

J gene: TRBJ1-2
D gene: -
V gene: TRBV12-3/TRBV12-4
clone size: many
CDR3 protein: CASSSRVRDYGYTF
CDR3 DNA: TGTGCCAGCAGTTCCAGGGTGCGAGACTATGGCTACACCTTC

J gene: TRBJ2-7
D gene: TRBD2
V gene: TRBV27
clone size: many
CDR3 protein: CASSPQRDSYEQYF
CDR3 DNA: TGTGCCAGCAGCCCCCAGCGGGACTCCTACGAGCAGTACTTC

J gene: TRBJ2-3
D gene: TRBD1
V gene: TRBV7-3
clone size: -
CDR3 protein: CASSPTGTVGADTQYF
CDR3 DNA: TGTGCCAGCAGCCCAACCGGGACAGTGGGCGCAGATACGCAGTATTTT

J gene: TRBJ2-1
D gene: -
V gene: TRBV20-1
clone size: many
CDR3 protein: CSASLWEYYNEQFF
CDR3 DNA: TGCAGTGCTAGTCTGTGGGAGTACTACAATGAGCAGTTCTTC

J gene: TRBJ2-5
D gene: -
V gene: TRBV30
clone size: many
CDR3 protein: CAWSEGLEETQYF
CDR3 DNA: TGTGCCTGGAGTGAGGGTTTAGAAGAGACCCAGTACTTC

J gene: TRBJ2-1
D gene: -
V gene: TRBV18
clone size: many
CDR3 protein: CASSPAARGYNEQFF
CDR3 DNA: TGTGCCAGCTCACCGGCAGCCAGGGGATACAATGAGCAGTTCTTC

J gene: TRBJ2-7
D gene: -
V gene: TRBV11-2
clone size: many
CDR3 protein: CASSFKRYEQYF
CDR3 DNA: TGTGCCAGCAGCTTTAAAAGATACGAGCAGTACTTC

J gene: TRBJ1-2
D gene: -
V gene: TRBV28
clone size: many
CDR3 protein: CASSDDTYGYTF
CDR3 DNA: TGTGCCAGCAGCGATGACACCTATGGCTACACCTTC

J gene: TRBJ2-1
D gene: TRBD2
V gene: TRBV6-1
clone size: -
CDR3 protein: CASSPAGLESSYNEQFF
CDR3 DNA: TGTGCCAGCAGTCCCGCGGGACTAGAGAGCTCCTACAATGAGCAGTTCTTC

J gene: TRBJ2-2
D gene: -
V gene: TRBV13
clone size: many
CDR3 protein: CASSPVGDGELFF
CDR3 DNA: TGTGCCAGCAGCCCTGTAGGTGACGGGGAGCTGTTTTTT